A selection of T cell receptor beta chains follows, all from one sample in a study of neurological immune-mediated disorders. MiXCR, applied by TCRdb to the 5' RACE reads, yields one record per CDR3 protein. The sample holds about 82,000 distinct CDR3 sequences, 2% to 3% seen once. Sequencing input: PBMCs. The receptors stem from a young woman with multiple sclerosis. The CDR3 runs from the conserved cysteine through the conserved F or W.

TRBV7-3	TRBJ1-1	CASSLQRAGNTEAFF
TRBV4-3	TRBJ2-6	CASSGGGANVLTF
TRBV6-1	TRBJ2-5	CASSEKGSTYQETQYF
TRBV9	TRBJ2-7	CASSVVGLPGYEQYF
TRBV12-3/TRBV12-4	TRBJ2-1	CASSLAADEQFF
TRBV5-1	TRBJ2-2	CASSFAQGIAGELFF
TRBV12-3/TRBV12-4	TRBJ1-1	CASSLSQGGTEAFF
TRBV14	TRBJ2-3	CASSHTDTQYF
TRBV5-1	TRBJ2-1	CASSAPRQGRNEQFF
TRBV5-5	TRBJ2-6	CASSFSLAGGANVLTF
TRBV7-7	TRBJ2-1	CASSLSGDPRNEQFF
TRBV7-9	TRBJ2-1	CASMAGGLNNEQFF
TRBV28	TRBJ2-2	CASSLSGLGELFF
TRBV6-2/TRBV6-3	TRBJ2-7	CASSRTTLHEQYF
TRBV12-3/TRBV12-4	TRBJ2-1	CASSLVRPAEQFF
TRBV7-9	TRBJ2-7	CASSPGTEREQYF
TRBV29-1	TRBJ1-3	CSVEGGLGNTIYF
TRBV15	TRBJ2-1	CATSSPGQAYNEQFF
TRBV6-6	TRBJ1-5	CASTKTSKPSNQPQHF
TRBV20-1	TRBJ1-1	CSARSDVDTEAFF
TRBV20-1	TRBJ2-1	CSAEGTLAGYNEQFF
TRBV7-3	TRBJ2-5	CASSLGGLRETQYF
TRBV12-3/TRBV12-4	TRBJ1-1	CASSLAPAEAFF
TRBV3-1	TRBJ1-1	CASRSRDTLPNTEAFF
TRBV12-3/TRBV12-4	TRBJ2-1	CASRGWGLEDDEQFF
TRBV12-3/TRBV12-4	TRBJ2-1	CASISLDRAHYNEQFF
TRBV7-9	TRBJ1-6	CASSPSGQGANFYNSPLHF
TRBV3-1	TRBJ2-1	CASSQEGLVEFF
TRBV7-9	TRBJ2-3	CASSLRGIDTQYF
TRBV15	TRBJ2-1	CATSHQRTGNGYNEQFF
TRBV27	TRBJ1-4	CASSLSRGQKLFF
TRBV20-1	TRBJ2-1	CSASPLIDEQFF
TRBV5-1	TRBJ2-5	CASSPGTLGETQYF
TRBV7-2	TRBJ1-1	CASSLEGTASGAFF
TRBV12-3/TRBV12-4	TRBJ1-2	CDSTRTGYGYTF
TRBV18	TRBJ2-3	CASALQGSTDTQYF
TRBV5-6	TRBJ1-6	CASSSLTNSPLHF
TRBV6-2/TRBV6-3	TRBJ2-1	CASSNLDTRSYNEQFF
TRBV29-1	TRBJ2-5	CSVREQPQETQYF
TRBV11-2	TRBJ2-3	CASSPRSTVRSSTDTQYF
TRBV7-2	TRBJ1-5	CASSLEVDQPQHF
TRBV28	TRBJ1-6	CASSLASGRSPLHF
TRBV5-1	TRBJ1-1	CASSLQGMNTEAFF
TRBV7-2	TRBJ1-4	CASSLDRLNEKLFF
TRBV28	TRBJ1-4	CASSDPRATNEKLFF
TRBV11-1	TRBJ2-1	CASRYSGGEQFF
TRBV9	TRBJ2-7	CASSGGPAEQYF
TRBV20-1	TRBJ2-5	CSASVWDGGETQYF
TRBV7-2	TRBJ2-1	CASSLATGSMNEQFF
TRBV3-1	TRBJ1-1	CASRQQGQGTEAFF
TRBV7-6	TRBJ1-1	CASSFSGAPGAEAFF